The source of this T cell receptor beta chain is a study of blood T cell repertoires in COVID-19. Turning to the study itself: Samples representing acute and convalescent COVID-19 were sourced from the United States, Italy and Spain. T cells, B-cell-depleted T cells, or PBMCs supplied cDNA or gDNA.

Cohort assignment relied on participant-reported clinical history. V lost 0 bases and J lost 6; bases outside the gene matches: 5. Germline CDR1 reads SGHRS; CDR2 reads YFSETQ. The CDR3 is 15 residues long. The authors' processing: For nucleated cells, counts were estimated from reference gene primer amplification. This table comes from immunoSEQ multiplex PCR, and its TCRdb copy is limited to in-frame clones, with some not included. From that table come the V and J calls and clone size; the DNA was used to work out D and trimming. Here the sample spans fewer than 450,000 clones, about 90% being singletons.

The V gene is TRBV5-1, the J gene TRBJ2-3; 9 nucleotides line up with TRBD1. The TCR was taken from a man in his late teens or twenties who had recovered from COVID-19. Sample: PBMCs or T cells enriched from blood (not recorded which). The CDR3 region is CASSLAGQGSDTQYF. As DNA, the CDR3 is TGCGCCAGCAGCTTGGCCGGACAGGGGTCGGATACGCAGTATTTT.